One and the same sample provided the 21 T cell receptor beta chains below, sequenced in a study of blood T cell repertoires in COVID-19. Here immunoSEQ multiplex PCR was the method, and the copy in TCRdb shows in-frame clones only, minus some. The repertoire holds approximately 240,000 clones, approximately 79% seen once, with 4% in the top ten. The sequenced sample was peripheral blood. These receptors all stem from a woman aged 35 to 49 with active or convalescent COVID-19.

CDR3 coding DNA: TGCGCCAGCAGTGAAACTAGTGCAGAGACCCAGTACTTC. It specifies CASSETSAETQYF. V and J are TRBV10-1 and TRBJ2-5; possibly TRBD2 for D (5 bases). Germline V gene lookup returns CDR1 WNHNN and CDR2 SYGVQD (reference sequence). The CDR3 is 13 amino acids. V was pared by 3 bases and J by 4 bases, with 9 bases between.

The genes are TRBV30 and TRBJ2-7; TRBD2 agrees at 11 bases. The CDR3 has 14 amino acids. From germline, CDR1 is GTSNPN and CDR2 SVGIG (reference sequence). The V segment lost 3 bases and the J segment 3 bases; nucleotides outside the gene matches: 4. The CDR3 is CAWSRTSGYYEQYV. The CDR3 DNA is TGTGCCTGGAGCCGGACTAGCGGGTACTACGAGCAGTACGTC.

The chain uses TRBV5-4 and TRBJ2-1; 9 nucleotides align to TRBD2. This CDR3 comprises 15 residues. The trim removed 4 bases at V and 6 bases at J, leaving 8 bases unmatched. Germline CDR1 SGHNT, CDR2 YYREEE (reference sequence). CDR3 loop: CASSPGLATPNEQFF. The CDR3 coding sequence is TGTGCCAGCAGCCCGGGACTAGCTACACCCAATGAGCAGTTCTTC. The full variable domain, with the rest looked up from reference TRBV5-4 and TRBJ2-1, is ETGVTQSPTHLIKTRGQQVTLRCSSQSGHNTVSWYQQALGQGPQFIFQYYREEENGRGNFPPRFSGLQFPNYSSELNVNALELDDSALYLCASSPGLATPNEQFFGPGTRLTVL.

This clone has a single count. J is TRBJ1-5 and V is TRBV10-3; 7 nucleotides line up with TRBD1. Trimming cost V 5 bases and J 2 bases; bases outside gene matches: 6. The CDR3 is made up of 15 amino acids. Germline-derived CDR1 and CDR2 are ENHRY and SYGVKD. CDR3 in DNA: TGTGCCATCAGTCCGAGACAGGGTGGCAATCAGCCCCAGCATTTT. This codes for CAISPRQGGNQPQHF.

The gene calls are TRBV14 and TRBJ2-6; 7 bases are shared with TRBD1. This CDR3 region has 18 residues. The germline V gene encodes CDR1 SGHDN and CDR2 FVKESK. Trimming at V came to 2 bases and at J to 0 bases, leaving 7 bases not matched to a gene. The CDR3 is CASSQQDRLLSGANVLTF. Written as DNA, the CDR3 is TGTGCCAGCAGCCAACAGGACAGGCTGCTCTCTGGGGCCAACGTCCTGACTTTC.

In this sample, this clone turned up a few times. The chain couples TRBV7-2 to TRBJ2-1, with a tentative D call TRBD2 (6 bases). Per the germline V gene, CDR1 is SGHTA and CDR2 is FQGNSA. V was shortened by 5 bases and J by 6 bases, with 14 bases between the two germline ends. The CDR3 consists of 14 residues. CDR3 coding DNA: TGTGCCAGCAGCCCCCTTCGGGGGATCAATGAGCAGTTCTTC. This translates into CASSPLRGINEQFF.

V usage is TRBV30 and J usage is TRBJ1-1; D is undetermined. Trimming pared 3 bases from V and 0 bases from J, leaving 5 bases between. The CDR3 runs 12 residues. Germline assignment: CDR1 GTSNPN and CDR2 SVGIG (reference sequence). This chain's CDR3 is CAWRQMNTEAFF. The CDR3, as DNA: TGTGCCTGGAGGCAGATGAACACTGAAGCTTTCTTT.

The chain links TRBV19 to TRBJ1-2; possibly TRBD1 for D (5 bases). The CDR3 sequence is 13 residues long. Trimming took 4 bases from V and 7 from J, leaving 13 bases between them. The germline gives CDR1 LNHDA, CDR2 SQIVND (reference sequence). The DNA for the CDR3 is TGTGCCAGTAGTAGTCAGGGAGGCGGTGGCTACACCTTC. Translation: CASSSQGGGGYTF.

The chain is built from TRBV7-8 and TRBJ2-7; 14 bases line up with TRBD2. After removal of 4 bases from V and 6 bases from J, the junction contained 5 bases not matched to a gene. CDR3 size: 15 residues. The germline gives CDR1 SGHVS, CDR2 FQNEAQ. The CDR3 spells CASSSTSGGAGEQYV. The DNA for the CDR3 is TGTGCCAGCAGCTCGACTAGCGGGGGGGCTGGCGAGCAGTACGTC.

The chain couples TRBV4-1 to TRBJ1-6; TRBD1 aligns across 8 bases. Germline CDR1 reads MGHRA; CDR2 reads YSYEKL. The V gene end was trimmed by 2 bases and the J gene end by 9 bases; junction bases not matched to a gene: 6. This CDR3 comprises 15 residues. CDR3 nucleotides: TGCGCCAGCAGCCAAACCATGACAGGGGTTTCACCCCTCCACTTT. This encodes CASSQTMTGVSPLHF.

V gene TRBV5-1 combines with J gene TRBJ2-5, with D possibly being TRBD2 (5 bases). CDR3 size: 15 residues. V lost 3 bases and J 2 bases, leaving 14 bases between the germline ends. Per germline, CDR1 SGHRS and CDR2 YFSETQ. The CDR3 sequence is CASSYGNPGQETQYF. The CDR3, as DNA: TGCGCCAGCAGCTATGGCAATCCGGGGCAAGAGACCCAGTACTTC.

The rearrangement uses TRBV19 and TRBJ2-2; TRBD1 agrees at 11 bases. V lost 7 bases and J lost 7; bases outside the gene matches: 5. There are 14 residues in the CDR3. Germline loops: CDR1 LNHDA, CDR2 SQIVND (reference sequence). This CDR3 reads CASIKDRGLGELFF. DNA for the CDR3: TGTGCCAGTATTAAGGACAGGGGGCTCGGGGAGCTGTTTTTT.

This clone was detected only once. Other DNA sequences in this specimen translate into the identical CDR3. J is TRBJ1-2 and V is TRBV5-4; D gene unclear. In germline, CDR1 is SGHNT, CDR2 YYREEE (reference sequence). The CDR3 covers 13 residues. Trimming cost V 0 bases and J 2 bases, with 5 bases left between them. The CDR3 sequence is CASSLAQNYGYTF. In nucleotides, the CDR3 is TGTGCCAGCAGCTTGGCCCAGAACTATGGCTACACCTTC.

The chain combines TRBV5-1 with TRBJ1-1; weak D call: TRBD1 (6 bases). The CDR3 loop spans 14 amino acids. CDR1 and CDR2 from the germline V gene are SGHRS and YFSETQ. The germline V and J ends were trimmed by 4 bases and 4 bases, with 14 bases remaining between them. CDR3 residues: CASSPKTGITEAFF. As DNA, the CDR3 is TGCGCCAGCAGCCCCAAAACAGGGATCACTGAAGCTTTCTTT.

Points on this clone: One junction end does not reproduce the germline sequence, and a read error may be involved. This chain joins TRBV23-1 and TRBJ2-2; 9 positions match TRBD1. Being an ORF, TRBV23-1 has a function that is uncertain. This CDR3 is built from 16 residues. Written as DNA, the CDR3 is TGCGCCAGCAGTCAAGCCGGGACAGGGAACGCCGGGGAGCTGTTTTTT. Amino acid sequence: CASSQAGTGNAGELFF.

The chain links TRBV19 to TRBJ2-4, with TRBD2 matching over 9 bases. The CDR3 sequence is 13 residues long. Germline loops: CDR1 LNHDA, CDR2 SQIVND (reference sequence). Unmatched junction bases numbered 5, after V lost 8 bases and J lost 6 bases. The CDR3 is CASLREGGNIQYF. The CDR3 DNA follows: TGTGCCAGTTTGCGGGAGGGAGGAAACATTCAGTACTTC.

J is TRBJ2-7 and V is TRBV18; the match to TRBD1 covers 9 bases. With 5 bases clipped from V and 5 bases from J, the junction kept 10 bases outside the gene matches. The CDR3 has 15 amino acids. Germline V CDR1 and CDR2: KGHSH, LQKENI. CDR3: CASSLRDRVGNEQYF. The CDR3, as DNA: TGTGCCAGCTCATTACGGGACAGGGTAGGGAACGAGCAGTACTTC.

The chain links TRBV6-5 to TRBJ1-3; D call uncertain. With 5 bases removed from V and 4 bases from J, the gap between germline ends came to 12 bases. Germline V gene lookup returns CDR1 MNHEY and CDR2 SVGAGI. The CDR3 runs 14 residues. CDR3: CASSPMVAGNTIYF. The DNA for the CDR3 is TGTGCCAGCAGTCCAATGGTTGCGGGAAACACCATATATTTT.

The rearrangement uses TRBV28 and TRBJ1-4, with 8 nucleotides matching TRBD1. Per the germline V gene, CDR1 is MDHEN and CDR2 is SYDVKM. J gave up 7 bases and V 2 bases, and 12 bases lay outside the gene matches. The CDR3 contains 17 residues. CDR3 nucleotide sequence: TGTGCCAGCAGTTTACCACCTTACAGGGGGGCTGGTGAAAAACTGTTTTTT. It specifies CASSLPPYRGAGEKLFF.

The chain uses TRBV10-2 and TRBJ2-2; weak D call: TRBD1 (5 bases). The germline V gene has CDR1 WSHSY and CDR2 SAAADI. This CDR3 has 14 amino acids. The ends were cut back, 7 bases at V and 4 bases at J, with 13 bases in the middle. For the CDR3, the DNA is TGCGCCAGCACCTTAAGGGGAACCACCGGGGAGCTGTTTTTT. It translates to CASTLRGTTGELFF.

This rearrangement joins TRBV27 to TRBJ1-5; TRBD1 is a possible D gene (6 bases). The germline CDR1 and CDR2 sequences are MNHEY and SMNVEV (reference sequence). The CDR3 length is 13 residues. V lost 8 bases and J 9 bases, leaving 17 bases between the germline ends. DNA of the CDR3: TGTGCCAGCGCAACCAGGGGCTTTCTGCCCCAGCATTTT. Encoded protein: CASATRGFLPQHF.